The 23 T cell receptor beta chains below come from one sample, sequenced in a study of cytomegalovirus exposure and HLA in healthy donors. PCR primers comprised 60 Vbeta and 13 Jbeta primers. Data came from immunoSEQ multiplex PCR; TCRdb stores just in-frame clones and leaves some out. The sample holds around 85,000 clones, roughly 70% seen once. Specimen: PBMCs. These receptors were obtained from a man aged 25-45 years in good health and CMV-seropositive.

The CDR3 nucleotides read TGTGCCAGCAGGGAGACTAGCGGGATGGGCAATGAGCAGTTCTTC. Translating it yields CASRETSGMGNEQFF. This chain joins TRBV2 and TRBJ2-1; 11 bases agree with TRBD2. The germline CDR1 and CDR2 sequences are SNHLY and FYNNEI. The CDR3 has 15 amino acids. J lost 6 bases, V lost 6 bases, and 7 bases had no gene match.

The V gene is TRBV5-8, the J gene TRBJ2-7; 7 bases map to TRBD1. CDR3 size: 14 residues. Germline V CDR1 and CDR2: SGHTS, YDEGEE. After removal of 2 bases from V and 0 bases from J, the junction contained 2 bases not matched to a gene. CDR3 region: CASSLSGGSYEQYF. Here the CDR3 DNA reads TGTGCCAGCAGCTTATCAGGGGGCTCCTACGAGCAGTACTTC.

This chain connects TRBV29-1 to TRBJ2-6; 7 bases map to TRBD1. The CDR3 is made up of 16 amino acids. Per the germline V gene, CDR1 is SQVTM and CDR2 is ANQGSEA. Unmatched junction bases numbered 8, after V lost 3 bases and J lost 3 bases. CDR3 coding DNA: TGCAGCGTTGACGCTAGGGGGCTAAGTGGGGCCAACGTCCTGACTTTC. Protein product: CSVDARGLSGANVLTF.

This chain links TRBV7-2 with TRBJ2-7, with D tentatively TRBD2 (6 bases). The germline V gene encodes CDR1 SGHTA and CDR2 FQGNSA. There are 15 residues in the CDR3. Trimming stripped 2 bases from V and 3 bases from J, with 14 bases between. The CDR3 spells CASSLLMGGDYEQYF. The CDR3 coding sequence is TGTGCCAGCAGCTTATTAATGGGGGGAGACTACGAGCAGTACTTC.

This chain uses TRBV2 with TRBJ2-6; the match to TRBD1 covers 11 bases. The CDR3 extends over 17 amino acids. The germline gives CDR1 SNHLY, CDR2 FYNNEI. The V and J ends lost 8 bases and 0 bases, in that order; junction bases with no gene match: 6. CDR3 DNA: TGTGCCAGCTGCGGACAGGGGGCCCTCTCTGGGGCCAACGTCCTGACTTTC. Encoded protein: CASCGQGALSGANVLTF.

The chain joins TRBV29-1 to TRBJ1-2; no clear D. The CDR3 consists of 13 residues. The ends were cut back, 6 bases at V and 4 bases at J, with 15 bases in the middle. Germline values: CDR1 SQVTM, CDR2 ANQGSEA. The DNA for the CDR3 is TGCAGCGTCCCCCCACAGATCGGCTATGGCTACACCTTC. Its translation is CSVPPQIGYGYTF.

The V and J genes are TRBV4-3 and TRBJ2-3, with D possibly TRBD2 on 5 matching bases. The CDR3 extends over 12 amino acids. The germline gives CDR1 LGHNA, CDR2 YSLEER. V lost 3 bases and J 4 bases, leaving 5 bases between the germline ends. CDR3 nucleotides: TGCGCCAGCAGCCAGAGGGCAGATACGCAGTATTTT. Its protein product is CASSQRADTQYF.

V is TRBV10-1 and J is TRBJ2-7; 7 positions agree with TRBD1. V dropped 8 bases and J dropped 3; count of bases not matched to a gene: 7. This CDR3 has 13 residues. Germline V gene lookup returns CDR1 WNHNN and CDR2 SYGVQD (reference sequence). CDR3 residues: CASQDRPVYEQYF. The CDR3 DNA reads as TGCGCCAGCCAGGACAGGCCTGTCTACGAGCAGTACTTC.

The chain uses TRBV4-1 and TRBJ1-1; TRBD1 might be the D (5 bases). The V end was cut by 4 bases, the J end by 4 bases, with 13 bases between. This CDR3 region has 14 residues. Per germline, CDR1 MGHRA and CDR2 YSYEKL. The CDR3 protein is CASSPNQGGTEAFF. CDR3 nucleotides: TGCGCCAGCAGCCCAAACCAGGGAGGCACTGAAGCTTTCTTT.

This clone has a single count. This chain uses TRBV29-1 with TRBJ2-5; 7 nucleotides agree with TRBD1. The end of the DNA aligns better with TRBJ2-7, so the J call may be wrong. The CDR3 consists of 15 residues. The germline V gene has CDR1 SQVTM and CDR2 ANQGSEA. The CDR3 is CSVQGGGQASYEQYF. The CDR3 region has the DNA TGCAGCGTACAGGGTGGAGGACAGGCGTCCTACGAGCAGTACTTC.

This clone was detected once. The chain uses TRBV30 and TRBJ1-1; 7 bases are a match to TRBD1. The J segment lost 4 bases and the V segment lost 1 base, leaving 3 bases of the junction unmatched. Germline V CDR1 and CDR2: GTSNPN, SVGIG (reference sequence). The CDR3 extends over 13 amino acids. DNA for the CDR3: TGTGCCTGGAGTGCCGGGACAGTCACTGAAGCTTTCTTT. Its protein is CAWSAGTVTEAFF.

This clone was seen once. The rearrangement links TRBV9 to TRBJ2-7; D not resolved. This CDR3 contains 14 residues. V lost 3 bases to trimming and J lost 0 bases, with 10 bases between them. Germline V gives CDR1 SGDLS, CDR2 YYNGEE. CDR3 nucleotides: TGTGCCAGCAGCGGCGGCCTGAGCTCCTACGAGCAGTACTTC. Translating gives CASSGGLSSYEQYF.

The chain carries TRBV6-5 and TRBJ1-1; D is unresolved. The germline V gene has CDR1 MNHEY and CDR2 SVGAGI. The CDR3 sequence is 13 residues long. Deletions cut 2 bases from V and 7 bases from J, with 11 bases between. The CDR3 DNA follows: TGTGCCAGCAGTTACAACGGGTTTGGTGAAGCTTTCTTT. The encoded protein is CASSYNGFGEAFF.

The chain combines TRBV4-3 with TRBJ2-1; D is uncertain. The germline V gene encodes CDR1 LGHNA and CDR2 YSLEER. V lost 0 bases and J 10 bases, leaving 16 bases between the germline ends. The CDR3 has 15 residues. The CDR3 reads CASSQDRLGLDEQFF. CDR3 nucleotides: TGCGCCAGCAGCCAAGATCGGCTAGGCCTAGACGAGCAGTTCTTC.

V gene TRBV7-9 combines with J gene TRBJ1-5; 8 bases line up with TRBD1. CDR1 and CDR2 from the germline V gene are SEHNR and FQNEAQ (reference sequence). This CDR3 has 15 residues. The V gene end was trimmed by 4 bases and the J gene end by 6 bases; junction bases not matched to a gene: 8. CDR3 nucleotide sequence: TGTGCCAGCAGCTATTCGACAGGGGCCAGTCAGCCCCAGCATTTT. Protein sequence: CASSYSTGASQPQHF.

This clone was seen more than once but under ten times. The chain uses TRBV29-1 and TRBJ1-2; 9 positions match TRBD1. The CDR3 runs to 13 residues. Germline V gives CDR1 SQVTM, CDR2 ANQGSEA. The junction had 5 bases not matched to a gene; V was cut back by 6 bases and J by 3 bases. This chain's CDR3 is CSVTGGADYGYTF. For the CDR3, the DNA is TGCAGCGTCACAGGGGGCGCGGACTATGGCTACACCTTC.

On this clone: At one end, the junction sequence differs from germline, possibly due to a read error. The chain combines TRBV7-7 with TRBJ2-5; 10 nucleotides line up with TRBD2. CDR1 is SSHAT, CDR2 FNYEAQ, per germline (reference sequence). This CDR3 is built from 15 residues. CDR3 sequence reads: CASSHGLAVQETQYF. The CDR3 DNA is TGTGCTAGCAGCCACGGACTAGCGGTCCAAGAGACCCAGTACTTC.

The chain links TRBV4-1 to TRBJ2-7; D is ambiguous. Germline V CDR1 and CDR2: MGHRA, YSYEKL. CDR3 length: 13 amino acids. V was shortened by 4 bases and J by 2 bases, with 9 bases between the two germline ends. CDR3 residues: CASSLSNTYEQYF. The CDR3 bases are TGCGCCAGCAGCCTCTCCAACACCTACGAGCAGTACTTC.

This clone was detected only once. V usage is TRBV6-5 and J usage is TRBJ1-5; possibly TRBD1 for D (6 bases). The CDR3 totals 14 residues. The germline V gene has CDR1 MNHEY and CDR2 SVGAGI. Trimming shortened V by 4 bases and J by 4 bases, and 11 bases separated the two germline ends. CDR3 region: CASSFGGRNQPQHF. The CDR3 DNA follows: TGTGCCAGCAGTTTCGGGGGGCGGAATCAGCCCCAGCATTTT.

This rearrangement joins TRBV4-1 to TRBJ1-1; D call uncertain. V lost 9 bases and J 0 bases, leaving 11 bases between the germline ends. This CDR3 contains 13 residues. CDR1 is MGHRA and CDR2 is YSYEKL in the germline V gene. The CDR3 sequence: CASQETLNTEAFF. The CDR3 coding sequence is TGCGCCAGTCAGGAAACCTTGAACACTGAAGCTTTCTTT.

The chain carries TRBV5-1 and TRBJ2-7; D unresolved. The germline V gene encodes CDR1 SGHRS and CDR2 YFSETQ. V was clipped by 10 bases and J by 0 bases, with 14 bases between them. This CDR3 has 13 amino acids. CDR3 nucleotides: TGCGCCGGCATATTGCTCAGCTCCTACGAGCAGTACTTC. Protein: CAGILLSSYEQYF. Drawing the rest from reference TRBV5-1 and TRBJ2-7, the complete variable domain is KAGVTQTPRYLIKTRGQQVTLSCSPISGHRSVSWYQQTPGQGLQFLFEYFSETQRNKGNFPGRFSGRQFSNSRSEMNVSTLELGDSALYLCAGILLSSYEQYFGPGTRLTVT.

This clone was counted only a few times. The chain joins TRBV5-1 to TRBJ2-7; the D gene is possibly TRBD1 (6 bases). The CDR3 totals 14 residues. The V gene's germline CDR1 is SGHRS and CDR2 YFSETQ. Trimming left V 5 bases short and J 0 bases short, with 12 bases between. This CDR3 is CASSGAGDSYEQYF. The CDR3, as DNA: TGCGCCAGCAGTGGGGCAGGGGACTCCTACGAGCAGTACTTC. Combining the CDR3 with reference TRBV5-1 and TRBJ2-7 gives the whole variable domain KAGVTQTPRYLIKTRGQQVTLSCSPISGHRSVSWYQQTPGQGLQFLFEYFSETQRNKGNFPGRFSGRQFSNSRSEMNVSTLELGDSALYLCASSGAGDSYEQYFGPGTRLTVT.

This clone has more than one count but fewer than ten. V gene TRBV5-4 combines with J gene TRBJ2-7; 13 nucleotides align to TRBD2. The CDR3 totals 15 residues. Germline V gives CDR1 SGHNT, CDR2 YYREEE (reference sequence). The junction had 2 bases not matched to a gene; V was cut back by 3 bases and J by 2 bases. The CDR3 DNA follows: TGTGCCAGCAGCTCCGGGACTAGCGGGGCCTACGAGCAGTACTTC. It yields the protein CASSSGTSGAYEQYF.